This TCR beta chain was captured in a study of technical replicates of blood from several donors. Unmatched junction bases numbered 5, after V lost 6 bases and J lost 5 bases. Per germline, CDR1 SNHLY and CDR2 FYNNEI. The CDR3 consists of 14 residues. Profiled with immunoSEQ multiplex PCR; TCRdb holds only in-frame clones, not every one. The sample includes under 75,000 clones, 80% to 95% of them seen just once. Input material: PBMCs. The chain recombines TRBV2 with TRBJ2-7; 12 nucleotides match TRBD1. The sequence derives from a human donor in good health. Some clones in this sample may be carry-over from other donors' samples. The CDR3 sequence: CASSRDRGLDEQYF. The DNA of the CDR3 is TGTGCCAGCAGCCGGGACAGGGGGCTCGACGAGCAGTACTTC.